The 16 T cell receptor beta chains in this list originate from one sample, sequenced in a study of cytomegalovirus exposure and HLA in healthy donors. With 60 Vbeta and 13 Jbeta primers, the PCR was carried out. Method: immunoSEQ multiplex PCR; TCRdb's copy keeps in-frame clones and lacks some. The repertoire includes 200,000 or so clones, approximately 87% of them detected once, and 1.3% sits in the top ten. The sequenced sample consisted of PBMCs. These receptors were taken from a man younger than 40 in good health and CMV-seronegative.

The chain combines TRBV9 with TRBJ1-2; 8 nucleotides match TRBD1. The germline V gene encodes CDR1 SGDLS and CDR2 YYNGEE. CDR3 length equals 15 residues. After removal of 0 bases from V and 8 bases from J, the junction contained 9 bases not matched to a gene. The CDR3 DNA is TGTGCCAGCAGCGTAGGACGAGACAGGGGATTCGGCTACACCTTC. Translating gives CASSVGRDRGFGYTF.

The chain employs TRBV30 and TRBJ1-1, with D perhaps TRBD1 (5 bases). From germline, CDR1 is GTSNPN and CDR2 SVGIG (reference sequence). The CDR3 length is 11 residues. V dropped 2 bases and J dropped 7 bases, with 8 bases sitting between them. CDR3 sequence (DNA): TGTGCCTGGAGTCGACAGATTGAAGCTTTCTTT. It codes for CAWSRQIEAFF.

This clone came up once. The rearrangement joins TRBV19 to TRBJ2-7; 8 bases map to TRBD1. The length of the CDR3 is 15 residues. Germline-derived CDR1 and CDR2 are LNHDA and SQIVND (reference sequence). The J segment lost 2 bases and the V segment lost 1 base, leaving 4 bases of the junction unmatched. CDR3 region: CASSIGQGIPYEQYF. The CDR3 DNA reads TGTGCCAGTAGTATAGGACAGGGGATACCCTACGAGCAGTACTTC.

The chain carries TRBV27 and TRBJ1-3, with D perhaps TRBD1 (6 bases). The CDR3 has 15 residues. With 6 bases removed from V and 0 bases from J, the gap between germline ends came to 12 bases. Per germline, CDR1 MNHEY and CDR2 SMNVEV (reference sequence). CDR3 DNA: TGTGCCAGCAGGCCTACAGGGATCTCTGGAAACACCATATATTTT. Translated, it gives CASRPTGISGNTIYF.

The rearrangement links TRBV10-1 to TRBJ2-5; D is possibly TRBD1 (6 bases). The DNA matches TRBJ2-7 better at its end, which makes the J call doubtful. Germline CDR1 reads WNHNN; CDR2 reads SYGVQD (reference sequence). The CDR3 has 13 amino acids. CDR3 residues: CASAPTGSYEQYF. The CDR3 bases are TGCGCCAGCGCACCGACAGGATCCTACGAGCAGTACTTC.

This rearrangement joins TRBV5-1 to TRBJ2-7, with TRBD1 identical over 10 bases. From germline, CDR1 is SGHRS and CDR2 YFSETQ. With V trimmed by 4 bases and J by 4 bases, 11 bases remained unmatched. This CDR3 comprises 16 residues. Here the CDR3 DNA reads TGCGCCAGCAGCCCAAAAGGCCGGGACAGGGGTTACGAGCAGTACTTC. Its protein is CASSPKGRDRGYEQYF. Full variable domain (rest looked up from reference TRBV5-1 and TRBJ2-7): KAGVTQTPRYLIKTRGQQVTLSCSPISGHRSVSWYQQTPGQGLQFLFEYFSETQRNKGNFPGRFSGRQFSNSRSEMNVSTLELGDSALYLCASSPKGRDRGYEQYFGPGTRLTVT.

For this clone: Other DNA sequences within the sample encode an identical CDR3. The V call is TRBV2, the J call TRBJ2-2; TRBD1 aligns across 10 bases. The germline gives CDR1 SNHLY, CDR2 FYNNEI. V lost 3 bases and J lost 2; bases outside the gene matches: 3. This CDR3 is 16 amino acids long. The CDR3 DNA follows: TGTGCCAGCAGTGAGTGGACAGGGGGAAACACCGGGGAGCTGTTTTTT. Its translation: CASSEWTGGNTGELFF.

The rearrangement joins TRBV27 to TRBJ1-1; D may be TRBD1 (6 bases). Germline lookup yields CDR1 MNHEY and CDR2 SMNVEV (reference sequence). The V end was cut by 0 bases, the J end by 3 bases, with 11 bases between. The CDR3 is 15 residues long. The CDR3 nucleotides read TGTGCCAGCAGTTTATCGCCAGGGGAGTACACTGAAGCTTTCTTT. Its protein product is CASSLSPGEYTEAFF.

The CDR3 loop reads CASSFWQNTEAFF. CDR3 nucleotides: TGTGCCAGCAGTTTTTGGCAGAACACTGAAGCTTTCTTT. The V gene is TRBV28, the J gene TRBJ1-1, with D hard to call. The CDR3 is 13 amino acids. Germline CDR1 is MDHEN and CDR2 is SYDVKM. V lost 3 bases, J lost 1 base, and 6 bases lay in between. Filled out from reference TRBV28 and TRBJ1-1, the complete variable domain reads DVKVTQSSRYLVKRTGEKVFLECVQDMDHENMFWYRQDPGLGLRLIYFSYDVKMKEKGDIPEGYSVSREKKERFSLILESASTNQTSMYLCASSFWQNTEAFFGQGTRLTVV.

The V and J genes are TRBV18 and TRBJ2-2; D might be TRBD2 (6 bases). The CDR3 is made up of 14 amino acids. CDR1 is KGHSH and CDR2 is LQKENI in the germline V gene. Between the trimmed V and J ends, which lost 6 bases and 4 bases, there was a span of 12 bases. The CDR3 DNA reads TGTGCCAGCTCCCGGGAGCGGCTCACCGGGGAGCTGTTTTTT. Amino acid sequence: CASSRERLTGELFF.

This clone showed up just once. The gene calls are TRBV2 and TRBJ2-5; 8 bases map to TRBD1. Germline V gene data show CDR1 as SNHLY and CDR2 as FYNNEI. The CDR3 sequence is 14 residues long. V shed 6 bases and J 5 bases; nucleotides not matched to a gene: 8. CDR3 loop: CASSTDRVKETQYF. DNA of the CDR3: TGTGCCAGCAGCACGGACAGGGTAAAGGAGACCCAGTACTTC.

The chain links TRBV27 to TRBJ2-3, with a tentative D call TRBD2 (7 bases). V was shortened by 6 bases and J by 6 bases, with 25 bases between the two germline ends. CDR3 size: 17 residues. The germline CDR1 and CDR2 sequences are MNHEY and SMNVEV (reference sequence). CDR3 coding DNA: TGTGCCAGCAGGGCTATTCGGCGGGGGCCGAGGTGGGATACGCAGTATTTT. The encoded protein is CASRAIRRGPRWDTQYF.

The chain links TRBV5-1 to TRBJ2-1; D remains ambiguous. The CDR3 length is 14 residues. Trimming took 0 bases from V and 4 from J, leaving 8 bases between them. CDR1 and CDR2 from the germline V gene are SGHRS and YFSETQ. The CDR3 sequence is CASSLEEPYNEQFF. CDR3 sequence (DNA): TGCGCCAGCAGCTTGGAGGAGCCTTACAATGAGCAGTTCTTC.

This clone showed up just once. The V and J genes are TRBV18 and TRBJ2-6; D possibly corresponds to TRBD1 (5 bases). The CDR3 loop spans 16 amino acids. With 2 bases removed from V and 0 bases from J, the gap between germline ends came to 8 bases. Per the germline V gene, CDR1 is KGHSH and CDR2 is LQKENI. CDR3 loop: CASSPKGRSGANVLTF. For the CDR3, the DNA is TGTGCCAGCTCACCAAAGGGGCGCTCTGGGGCCAACGTCCTGACTTTC.

The rearrangement links TRBV6-4 to TRBJ2-3, with TRBD1 matching over 9 bases. The CDR3 runs 15 residues. J lost 1 base, V lost 3 bases, and 2 bases had no gene match. The V gene's germline CDR1 is MRHNA and CDR2 SNTAGT. Here the CDR3 DNA reads TGTGCCAGCAGTGAAGGGGACAGGGGCACAGATACGCAGTATTTT. This translates into CASSEGDRGTDTQYF.

This clone has more than one count but fewer than ten. The chain couples TRBV25-1 to TRBJ1-2, with D uncertain. The CDR3 is made up of 14 amino acids. CDR1 and CDR2 (germline): MGHDK, SYGVNS. V lost 3 bases to trimming and J lost 6 bases, with 14 bases between them. The chain's CDR3 is CASSDPQIFDGYTF. Here the CDR3 DNA reads TGTGCCAGCAGTGACCCTCAGATTTTCGATGGCTACACCTTC.